What follows describes a single T cell receptor beta chain. The antigen is undetermined. Each CDR3 protein gets one entry after TCRdb re-called the 5' RACE reads with MiXCR. Of some 130,000 distinct CDR3 sequences in the sample, around 6.6% are singletons; the top ten hold roughly an eighth. The source of the sample is a study of CD8 T cells in ankylosing spondylitis. Overall study findings and caveats: Significantly higher representation of disease-linked clones was reported for matched ankylosing spondylitis synovial fluid. One TCR beta motif, made up of roughly eight highly homologous variants, appeared characteristic of ankylosing spondylitis blood.

Per germline, CDR1 SNHLY and CDR2 FYNNEI. This CDR3 contains 18 residues. The V segment lost 11 bases and the J segment 0 bases; nucleotides outside the gene matches: 19. Specimen: blood, either unsorted or a sorted T cell fraction (not recorded which). This clonotype was sampled from a female donor with ankylosing spondylitis or in good health (not recorded which). The V gene is TRBV2, the J gene TRBJ2-3; 8 positions agree with TRBD2. The CDR3 region has the DNA TGTGCCCTCAGCCTACATGCCCCGGCGGGGGGAAGCACAGATACGCAGTATTTT. Its protein is CALSLHAPAGGSTDTQYF.